The subject of this entry is one TCR beta chain. This clone was observed a handful of times. Its specific antigen is unknown. Base quality data are lacking; no much larger clone is found one base away. The data belong to a study of OX40 agonist ivuxolimab in advanced cancers. Concerning the study at large: Ivuxolimab, which targeted the costimulatory receptor OX40 (CD134), was an agonistic, fully human IgG2 monoclonal antibody. Intravenous ivuxolimab was administered to patients every 2 weeks at six dose levels: 0.01, 0.1, 0.3, 1.5, 3 and 10 mg/kg. Of the approximately 50 dose-escalation patients, hepatocellular carcinoma was present in around 20, melanoma in approximately 15, renal cell carcinoma in 9 and head and neck cancer in 9. In the dose-escalation cohort, 70% to 85% of patients were male, and the mean age was around 60 years, with a range of roughly 23 to 85. Patients were allowed to have had prior anti-PD-1, anti-PD-L1 or anti-CTLA-4 therapy, and around two fifths of the dose-escalation patients had been treated with checkpoint inhibitors. Three dose-escalation patients achieved partial responses, one with hepatocellular carcinoma and two with cutaneous melanoma. The point of sequencing TCRbeta in the periphery was to test whether ivuxolimab changed TCR sequence diversity and drove clonal T-cell expansion. The monotherapy dose-escalation portion (N = 52 patients) of the phase I ivuxolimab trial is reported in the paper.

Patients with a history of autoimmune disease or receiving systemic immunosuppression were excluded from the trial. In every dose cohort, peripheral blood was drawn for TCR sequencing at baseline, cycle 4 day 1, and cycle 7 day 1. The samples were drawn from a first-in-human, open-label, multicenter phase I dose-escalation trial of ivuxolimab. Adults with locally advanced or metastatic melanoma, renal cell, hepatocellular, or head and neck squamous cell carcinoma were enrolled in the trial. Before TCR sequencing, CD4+ T cells and CD8+ T cells were sorted from peripheral blood as separate populations. Findings and caveats that apply to the study as a whole: Which antigens the clonally expanded peripheral T cells were specific for was not determined. After ivuxolimab, expanded clones were on average more numerous among CD8+ T cells than among CD4+ T cells. Low levels of normalized T-cell clonal expansion were also shown by some nonresponding patients. In the 0.1-3.0 mg/kg groups, partial responders were among the patients with the lowest normalized peripheral clonal expansion, particularly in CD8+ T cells. At doses from 0.1 to 3.0 mg/kg, clonal expansion was seen in both CD4+ and CD8+ blood T cells between baseline and week 6.

From a lookup of the germline V gene, CDR1 and CDR2 are SQVTM and ANQGSEA. Between the V and J ends, shortened by 3 bases and 3 bases respectively, the junction contains 11 bases. From the cysteine up to the phenylalanine, the CDR3 has a length of 13 residues. Of the read, only the CDR3 DNA is kept; its 39 bases are in frame from base 1. To sequence the TCRbeta CDR3 region, genomic DNA was isolated from the sorted cells. The immunoSEQ Assay was used for sequencing of TCRbeta CDR3 regions. TCRdb obtained this table from immuneACCESS and retained in-frame rearrangements with V and J assigned. These tables miss some clones; where compared with another copy, unresolved V genes account for less than half of the shortfall, and the remainder is unexplained. The sample has 90,000 or so clones on record, 92% of them singletons. The ten largest clonotypes hold 3% to 4% of the sample.

The clonotype was recovered from an adult with an advanced solid tumor such as melanoma, head and neck, liver or kidney cancer. The sequence joins TRBV29-1 to TRBJ1-1, with a weak D call of TRBD1 (5 bases match). Here the sequenced sample was CD4+ or CD8+ T cells sorted from blood, taken in a trial of the OX40 agonist ivuxolimab. The CDR3 region has the sequence CSVDRGEDTEAFF. DNA sequence: TGCAGCGTTGATAGGGGCGAGGACACTGAAGCTTTCTTT.